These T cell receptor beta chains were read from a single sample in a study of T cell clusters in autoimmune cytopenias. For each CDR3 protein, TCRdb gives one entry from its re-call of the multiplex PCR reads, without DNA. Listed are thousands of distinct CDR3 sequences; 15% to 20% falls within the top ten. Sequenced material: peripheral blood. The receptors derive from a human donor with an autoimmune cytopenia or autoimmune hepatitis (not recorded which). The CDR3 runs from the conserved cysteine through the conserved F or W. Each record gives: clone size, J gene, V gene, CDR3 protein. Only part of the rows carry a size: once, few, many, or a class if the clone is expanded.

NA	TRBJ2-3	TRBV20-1	CSARPRTGATQYF
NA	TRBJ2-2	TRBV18	CASSPRPPRDTGELFF
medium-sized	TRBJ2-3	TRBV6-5	CASSSSGTDTQYF
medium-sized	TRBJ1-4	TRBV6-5	CASRPTGLNEKLFF
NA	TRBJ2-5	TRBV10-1	CASSESSSVETQYF
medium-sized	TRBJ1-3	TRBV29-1	CSVGETSGNTIYF
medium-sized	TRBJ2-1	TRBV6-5	CASSYQGPYNEQFF
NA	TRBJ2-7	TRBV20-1	CSASLQGVARYEQYF
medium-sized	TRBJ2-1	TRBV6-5	CASGGAPNNEQFF
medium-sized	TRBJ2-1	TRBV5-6	CASSFDNEQFF
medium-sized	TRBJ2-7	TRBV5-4	CASSRDRGPYEQYF
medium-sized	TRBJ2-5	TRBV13	CASSLGGEIKETQYF
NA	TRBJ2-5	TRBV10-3	CAISGVQRGIQETQYF
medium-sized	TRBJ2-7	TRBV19	CASSRTGYEQYF
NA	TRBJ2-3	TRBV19	CASSVSGGTTDTQYF
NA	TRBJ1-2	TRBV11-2	CASSLGLAAYGYTF
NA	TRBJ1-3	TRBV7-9	CASSPGQNSGNTIYF
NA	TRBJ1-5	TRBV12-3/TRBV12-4	CASSLRGSGNQPQHF
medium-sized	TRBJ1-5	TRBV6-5	CASSYSQGNQPQHF
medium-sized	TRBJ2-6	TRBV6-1	CASRLGASSGANVLTF
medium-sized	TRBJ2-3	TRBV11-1	CASSSTGTNPDTQYF
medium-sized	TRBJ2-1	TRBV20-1	CSANSGSLQFF
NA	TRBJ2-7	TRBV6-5	CASSPRGLYEQYF
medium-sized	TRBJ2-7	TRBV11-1	CASSFLTGEQYF
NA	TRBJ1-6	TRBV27	CASSPKGSSYNSPLHF
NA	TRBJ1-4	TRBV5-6	CASSRDQLNEKLFF
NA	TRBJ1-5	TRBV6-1	CASSEGGQVPRHF
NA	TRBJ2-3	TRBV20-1	CSVRQGRTDTQYF
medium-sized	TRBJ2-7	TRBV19	CASSIASGDEQYF
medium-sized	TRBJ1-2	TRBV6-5	CASRSPTGAASGYTF
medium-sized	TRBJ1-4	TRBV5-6	CASSAGSPTYEKLFF
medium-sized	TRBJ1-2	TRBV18	CASSPGTEPRYGYTF